The next 6 T cell receptor beta chains were all read from a single sample in a study of blood T cell repertoires in COVID-19. Clones were sequenced by immunoSEQ multiplex PCR, and TCRdb holds only the in-frame ones, with some missing. The sample has some 300,000 clones; approximately 90% are singletons. The sample consisted of peripheral blood. The receptors originated from a woman in her forties or fifties with COVID-19, enrolled during active disease.

CDR3 bases: TGCGCCAGCAGCCAAGGGACTAGCCAATACGAGCAGTACTTC. As protein: CASSQGTSQYEQYF. V gene TRBV4-1 combines with J gene TRBJ2-7; 8 bases map to TRBD2. Losses at the gene ends were 1 base for V and 4 bases for J; bases not matched to a gene: 3. Germline V gives CDR1 MGHRA, CDR2 YSYEKL. CDR3 size: 14 residues.

The chain couples TRBV27 to TRBJ1-1, with D possibly being TRBD1 (5 bases). This CDR3 spans 14 amino acids. Germline CDR1 reads MNHEY; CDR2 reads SMNVEV (reference sequence). V was pared by 5 bases and J by 1 base, with 11 bases between. CDR3: CASSPRVRNTEAFF. In nucleotides, the CDR3 is TGTGCCAGCAGTCCCAGGGTTCGGAACACTGAAGCTTTCTTT.

V gene TRBV2 combines with J gene TRBJ1-6, with D possibly being TRBD1 (6 bases). CDR3 size: 15 residues. Germline CDR1 SNHLY, CDR2 FYNNEI. The V end was cut by 4 bases, the J end by 4 bases, with 11 bases between. The CDR3 sequence: CASSVGQTYNSPLHF. CDR3 bases: TGTGCCAGCAGTGTAGGACAGACATATAATTCACCCCTCCACTTT. Filled out from reference TRBV2 and TRBJ1-6, the complete variable domain reads EPEVTQTPSHQVTQMGQEVILRCVPISNHLYFYWYRQILGQKVEFLVSFYNNEISEKSEIFDDQFSVERPDGSNFTLKIRSTKLEDSAMYFCASSVGQTYNSPLHFGNGTRLTVT.

The chain uses TRBV6-2 or TRBV6-3 and TRBJ2-2, with D unresolved. Trimming left V 4 bases short and J 9 bases short, with 12 bases between. This CDR3 is 13 amino acids long. From germline, CDR1 is MNHEY and CDR2 SVGEGT. The chain's CDR3 is CASSFGESRELFF. The CDR3, as DNA: TGTGCCAGCAGTTTCGGAGAGTCTAGGGAGCTGTTTTTT.

The V and J genes are TRBV30 and TRBJ2-1; TRBD1 aligns across 7 bases. V shed 8 bases and J 0 bases; nucleotides not matched to a gene: 7. CDR3 size: 14 residues. Germline CDR1 reads GTSNPN; CDR2 reads SVGIG (reference sequence). The chain's CDR3 is CAGRRQGSYNEQFF. The DNA of the CDR3 is TGTGCCGGTCGACGACAGGGCTCCTACAATGAGCAGTTCTTC.

The J gene is TRBJ2-5, the V gene TRBV19; 7 bases map to TRBD2. From germline, CDR1 is LNHDA and CDR2 SQIVND (reference sequence). This CDR3 contains 12 residues. V dropped 3 bases and J dropped 5; count of bases not matched to a gene: 0. The CDR3 is CASSMGGETQYF. The CDR3 nucleotides read TGTGCCAGTAGTATGGGGGGGGAGACCCAGTACTTC.